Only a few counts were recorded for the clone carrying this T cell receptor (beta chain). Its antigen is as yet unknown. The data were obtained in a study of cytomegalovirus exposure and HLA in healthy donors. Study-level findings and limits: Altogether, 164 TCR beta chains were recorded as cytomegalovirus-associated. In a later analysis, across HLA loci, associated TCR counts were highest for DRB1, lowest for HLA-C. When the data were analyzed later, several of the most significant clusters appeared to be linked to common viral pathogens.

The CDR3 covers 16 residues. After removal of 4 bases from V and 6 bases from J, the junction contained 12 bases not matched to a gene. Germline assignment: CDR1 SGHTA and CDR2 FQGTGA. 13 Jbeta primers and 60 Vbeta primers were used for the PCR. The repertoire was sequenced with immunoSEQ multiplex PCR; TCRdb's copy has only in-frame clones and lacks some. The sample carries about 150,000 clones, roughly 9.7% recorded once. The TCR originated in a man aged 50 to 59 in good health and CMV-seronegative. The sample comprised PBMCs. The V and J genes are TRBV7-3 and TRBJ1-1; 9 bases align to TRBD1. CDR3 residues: CASSSQGTGPRSEAFF. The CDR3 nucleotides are TGTGCCAGCAGCTCCCAGGGGACAGGGCCACGCTCTGAAGCTTTCTTT.